The TCR beta chain described here comes from a study of neoadjuvant anti-PD-1 for oral cavity cancer. Study-level information: Nivolumab at 3 mg/kg was mostly given biweekly, three to four doses, pre-surgery.

There are 14 residues in the CDR3. Per the germline V gene, CDR1 is SGHTA and CDR2 is FQGNSA. V was clipped by 6 bases and J by 1 base, with 13 bases between them. Study results and caveats: Post-nivolumab, blood T cell clonality was significantly elevated in non-responders.

Only one count was recorded for this clone. Its specificity is not known. Sample time point: after neoadjuvant nivolumab, at surgical resection. Stage II-IVA oral cavity squamous cell carcinoma was new and untreated by systemic or radiation therapy. Assay: immunoSEQ multiplex PCR; the TCRdb copy retains only in-frame clones and omits some. The table lists approximately 9,700 clones, about 70% of them singletons. The TCR comes from a person between 35 and 79 years old with oral cavity squamous cell carcinoma. The chain is built from TRBV7-2 and TRBJ2-7, with D possibly being TRBD1 (5 bases). Source: PBMCs, taken after nivolumab (anti-PD-1) treatment. For the CDR3, the DNA is TGTGCCAGCAGTCCAAGGGCAGGGTCCTACGAGCAGTACTTC. Translation: CASSPRAGSYEQYF.